The 21 T cell receptor beta chains listed next were all sequenced from one sample in a study of blood T cell repertoires in COVID-19. Measured with immunoSEQ multiplex PCR; TCRdb has only the in-frame clones, and not every one. The sample holds 150,000 to 200,000 clones, roughly 90% seen once. The specimen sequenced was PBMCs or T cells enriched from blood (not recorded which). The receptor source for this set is a human donor with acute COVID-19. The donor label of this sample is uncertain.

The chain joins TRBV4-3 to TRBJ2-5; 10 bases match TRBD1. Trimming at V came to 2 bases and at J to 8 bases, leaving 8 bases not matched to a gene. Germline V gene sequence: CDR1 LGHNA, CDR2 YSLEER. The CDR3 is 15 residues long. The chain's CDR3 is CASSQRSGTGDTQYF. The CDR3 region has the DNA TGCGCCAGCAGCCAACGGTCCGGGACAGGGGACACCCAGTACTTC.

This clone was observed a handful of times. The chain joins TRBV6-5 to TRBJ1-5; possible D gene TRBD1, 5 bases. The CDR3 sequence is 14 residues long. Germline CDR1 reads MNHEY; CDR2 reads SVGAGI. Trimming shortened V by 4 bases and J by 4 bases, and 11 bases separated the two germline ends. The chain's CDR3 is CASSSNSGNQPQHF. CDR3 coding DNA: TGTGCCAGCAGTTCGAATTCAGGGAATCAGCCCCAGCATTTT.

In regard to this clone: Other DNA sequences in the sample encode the same CDR3. This chain links TRBV11-2 with TRBJ1-1, with 10 bases identical to TRBD1. This CDR3 region has 16 residues. V shed 1 base and J 6 bases; nucleotides not matched to a gene: 8. Germline CDR1 and CDR2: SGHAT and FQNNGV. CDR3 protein: CASSLGGRTGGPEAFF. Here the CDR3 DNA reads TGTGCCAGCAGCTTAGGGGGGCGGACAGGGGGTCCTGAAGCTTTCTTT.

The genes are TRBV5-5 and TRBJ2-2, with TRBD2 matching over 10 bases. The CDR3 is 16 amino acids. V was clipped by 7 bases and J by 3 bases; unmatched bases: 9. The V gene's germline CDR1 is SGHKS and CDR2 YYEKEE (reference sequence). CDR3 region: CASRASGGPHTGELFF. CDR3 DNA: TGTGCCAGCCGAGCTAGCGGGGGCCCCCACACCGGGGAGCTGTTTTTT.

The rearrangement links TRBV5-4 to TRBJ2-3; 11 bases are a match to TRBD2. CDR1 is SGHNT, CDR2 YYREEE, per germline (reference sequence). CDR3 length: 16 amino acids. Trimming cost V 4 bases and J 5 bases; bases outside gene matches: 9. CDR3 sequence: CASSASSGGAVDTQYF. Written as DNA, the CDR3 is TGTGCCAGCAGCGCGAGTAGCGGGGGGGCCGTAGATACGCAGTATTTT. The complete variable domain, with remaining parts taken from reference TRBV5-4 and TRBJ2-3, reads ETGVTQSPTHLIKTRGQQVTLRCSSQSGHNTVSWYQQALGQGPQFIFQYYREEENGRGNFPPRFSGLQFPNYSSELNVNALELDDSALYLCASSASSGGAVDTQYFGPGTRLTVL.

Turning to this clone: This CDR3 is also generated by other DNA sequences in the sample. This CDR3 reads CASRGGQGNTGELFF. As DNA, the CDR3 is TGCGCCAGCCGAGGGGGACAGGGGAACACCGGGGAGCTGTTTTTT. The gene calls are TRBV5-1 and TRBJ2-2; TRBD1 agrees at 9 bases. V dropped 7 bases and J dropped 1; count of bases not matched to a gene: 5. The CDR3 is 15 amino acids. The germline gives CDR1 SGHRS, CDR2 YFSETQ.

This chain joins TRBV9 and TRBJ2-5, with D possibly TRBD1 on 5 matching bases. Germline V CDR1 and CDR2: SGDLS, YYNGEE. CDR3 size: 16 residues. The V end was cut by 6 bases, the J end by 5 bases, with 23 bases between. CDR3 sequence (DNA): TGTGCCAGCACCCCCACCCCGGGCCTACCAGGGGAGACCCAGTACTTC. It is translated as CASTPTPGLPGETQYF.

The V and J genes are TRBV3-1 (or the pseudogene TRBV3-2) and TRBJ1-2; tentatively, D is TRBD1 (5 bases). The CDR3 has 13 amino acids. Germline CDR1 is LGHDT and CDR2 is YNNKEL (reference sequence). V was pared by 1 base and J by 7 bases, with 10 bases between. CDR3 region: CASSQARVSGYTF. In nucleotides, the CDR3 is TGTGCCAGCAGCCAAGCCAGGGTTAGTGGCTACACCTTC.

The chain recombines TRBV7-3 with TRBJ1-1; TRBD1 matches 7 bases. CDR1 and CDR2 (germline): SGHTA, FQGTGA. CDR3 length: 13 residues. Unmatched junction bases numbered 3, after V lost 5 bases and J lost 3 bases. The CDR3 DNA sequence: TGTGCCAGCAGCGAAACAGGGGACACTGAAGCTTTCTTT. Its translation is CASSETGDTEAFF.

This clone was detected only once. The chain links TRBV11-2 to TRBJ2-7; no clear D. The CDR3 has 12 amino acids. Germline CDR1 is SGHAT and CDR2 is FQNNGV. V gave up 1 base and J gave up 3 bases, with 4 bases separating them. For the CDR3, the DNA is TGTGCCAGCAGCTTAGGAGTCTACGAGCAGTACTTC. The encoded protein is CASSLGVYEQYF.

The rearrangement uses TRBV29-1 and TRBJ2-3; 7 bases are a match to TRBD1. CDR3 length: 14 residues. J was trimmed by 0 bases and V by 6 bases; bases with no gene match: 6. Germline V gene data show CDR1 as SQVTM and CDR2 as ANQGSEA. CDR3 DNA: TGCAGCGTGGCCGGGACAGAAAGCACAGATACGCAGTATTTT. Protein product: CSVAGTESTDTQYF.

This chain uses TRBV5-8 with TRBJ2-1; D call uncertain. The ends were cut back, 1 base at V and 7 bases at J, with 9 bases in the middle. CDR3 length: 13 residues. CDR1 and CDR2 (germline): SGHTS, YDEGEE. For the CDR3, the DNA is TGTGCCAGCAGCTTGCAATACCTAAATGAGCAGTTCTTC. This sequence encodes CASSLQYLNEQFF.

The genes are TRBV25-1 and TRBJ1-6; unclear D gene. The CDR3 spans 15 residues. Deletions cut 4 bases from V and 4 bases from J, with 11 bases between. Germline V lookup: CDR1 MGHDK, CDR2 SYGVNS. CDR3 coding DNA: TGTGCCAGCAGTGGCCCCCGGAGGTATAATTCACCCCTCCACTTT. It codes for CASSGPRRYNSPLHF.

This clone was detected once. The gene calls are TRBV29-1 and TRBJ1-5; possible D gene TRBD1, 5 bases. This CDR3 region has 13 residues. The germline V gene has CDR1 SQVTM and CDR2 ANQGSEA. V gave up 3 bases and J gave up 1 base, with 7 bases separating them. The CDR3 loop is CSVEGGSNQPQHF. As DNA, the CDR3 is TGCAGCGTTGAGGGGGGAAGCAATCAGCCCCAGCATTTT.

The gene calls are TRBV11-1 and TRBJ2-1; 8 bases agree with TRBD1. The junction had 5 bases not matched to a gene; V was cut back by 4 bases and J by 6 bases. Germline V gene sequence: CDR1 SGHAT, CDR2 FQDESV (reference sequence). The CDR3 totals 14 residues. The CDR3 loop reads CASSSPTGVNEQFF. The CDR3, as DNA: TGTGCCAGCAGCTCCCCGACAGGGGTCAATGAGCAGTTCTTC.

The gene calls are TRBV6-5 and TRBJ2-7; 7 bases match TRBD1. This CDR3 has 13 residues. Germline CDR1 MNHEY, CDR2 SVGAGI. With 6 bases clipped from V and 3 bases from J, the junction kept 5 bases outside the gene matches. The CDR3 loop reads CASSTAGGYEQYF. As DNA, the CDR3 is TGTGCCAGCAGCACTGCAGGGGGCTACGAGCAGTACTTC.

This chain links TRBV25-1 with TRBJ1-1; TRBD1 might be the D (6 bases). The CDR3 sequence is 15 residues long. Trimming shortened V by 2 bases and J by 4 bases, and 14 bases separated the two germline ends. Germline CDR1 MGHDK, CDR2 SYGVNS. This chain's CDR3 is CASSEPDRIPTEAFF. CDR3 DNA sequence: TGTGCCAGCAGTGAACCCGACAGGATCCCCACTGAAGCTTTCTTT.

This clone was picked up a small number of times. The chain joins TRBV27 to TRBJ1-6, with D possibly being TRBD1 (5 bases). Per the germline V gene, CDR1 is MNHEY and CDR2 is SMNVEV (reference sequence). Trimming stripped 2 bases from V and 0 bases from J, with 14 bases between. This CDR3 is built from 18 residues. In DNA form, the CDR3 reads TGTGCCAGCAGTTTAACGCGACAGTCAAGCTCCTATAATTCACCCCTCCACTTT. Protein product: CASSLTRQSSSYNSPLHF.

The CDR3 sequence: CASSDTGSYSNQPQHF. The CDR3 DNA reads TGTGCCAGCAGTGATACAGGGTCCTATAGCAATCAGCCCCAGCATTTT. V gene TRBV6-1 combines with J gene TRBJ1-5; a possible D gene is TRBD1 (6 bases). Germline V gives CDR1 MNHNS, CDR2 SASEGT. This CDR3 has 16 residues. The ends were cut back, 3 bases at V and 0 bases at J, with 12 bases in the middle.

CDR3 bases: TGTGCCAGCAGCTCCCCCCTAACAGATACGCAGTATTTT. Translation gives CASSSPLTDTQYF. The chain uses TRBV7-9 and TRBJ2-3; D is unresolved. The germline CDR1 and CDR2 sequences are SEHNR and FQNEAQ (reference sequence). V was trimmed by 4 bases and J by 3 bases, leaving 8 bases between them. The CDR3 has 13 amino acids.

This chain connects TRBV12-3 or TRBV12-4 to TRBJ2-1; D is ambiguous. This CDR3 region has 13 residues. Deletions cut 6 bases from V and 8 bases from J, with 14 bases between. The CDR3 here is CASSPQVIDEQFF. CDR3 DNA sequence: TGTGCCAGCAGCCCCCAGGTTATTGATGAGCAGTTCTTC.